Presented here are 8 T cell receptor beta chains from one specimen sequenced in a study of blood T cell repertoires in COVID-19. TCRdb's table, derived via immunoSEQ multiplex PCR, lists solely in-frame clones and lacks some. The data hold 55,000 to 65,000 clones, with around 90% observed a single time. Sequencing input: peripheral blood. The receptors here all came from a human donor with acute or convalescent COVID-19. The donor label of this sample is uncertain.

The gene calls are TRBV19 and TRBJ2-5; weak D call: TRBD2 (6 bases). V dropped 1 base and J dropped 0 bases, with 6 bases sitting between them. Germline V CDR1 and CDR2: LNHDA, SQIVND (reference sequence). CDR3 length: 14 residues. Written as DNA, the CDR3 is TGTGCCAGTAGTATAGCGGGGGACCAAGAGACCCAGTACTTC. It yields the protein CASSIAGDQETQYF.

The chain employs TRBV19 and TRBJ1-4; TRBD1 aligns across 8 bases. V lost 1 base and J lost 8; bases outside the gene matches: 6. The CDR3 consists of 15 residues. Germline assignment: CDR1 LNHDA and CDR2 SQIVND (reference sequence). The CDR3 here is CASSIADRGKEKLFF. As DNA, the CDR3 is TGTGCCAGTAGTATAGCAGACAGGGGAAAAGAAAAACTGTTTTTT.

This clone turned up a few times. This chain uses TRBV15 with TRBJ2-7, with 7 bases lining up with TRBD2. The CDR3 totals 14 residues. CDR1 LNHNV and CDR2 YYDKDF come from the germline V gene (reference sequence). J was trimmed by 3 bases and V by 0 bases; bases with no gene match: 2. CDR3 in amino acids: CATSRDPGGYEQYF. The DNA for the CDR3 is TGTGCCACCAGCAGAGACCCGGGGGGCTACGAGCAGTACTTC.

This clone has a handful of counts. J is TRBJ1-2 and V is TRBV27, with D unclear. Trimming took 6 bases from V and 7 from J, leaving 18 bases between them. Germline CDR1 is MNHEY and CDR2 is SMNVEV (reference sequence). The CDR3 contains 14 residues. The CDR3, as DNA: TGTGCCAGCAGCCTTGGGAGGCAGACTAGTGGCTACACCTTC. It is translated as CASSLGRQTSGYTF.

The chain is built from TRBV12-3 or TRBV12-4 and TRBJ2-7, with 7 nucleotides matching TRBD1. V trimming: 6 bases; J trimming: 4 bases; junction bases outside the gene matches: 6. The CDR3 length is 13 residues. DNA of the CDR3: TGTGCCAGCAGACAGGGGCTTAAGTACGAGCAGTACTTC. This gives the protein CASRQGLKYEQYF.

The chain couples TRBV28 to TRBJ2-1, with 12 bases aligning to TRBD1. Germline V CDR1 and CDR2: MDHEN, SYDVKM. The length of the CDR3 is 19 residues. The V and J ends lost 5 bases and 9 bases, in that order; junction bases with no gene match: 20. The CDR3 DNA sequence: TGTGCCAGCAGTCGAACCGGGACAGGGGGCGCGAAGCTTTCAATTGAGCAGTTCTTC. Its protein is CASSRTGTGGAKLSIEQFF.

The genes are TRBV18 and TRBJ1-2; D ambiguous. Looked up from germline, CDR1 is KGHSH and CDR2 is LQKENI. The V end was cut by 7 bases, the J end by 2 bases, with 14 bases between. This CDR3 spans 14 amino acids. The CDR3 DNA is TGTGCCAGCTATGAGGGAGGTTCAAACTATGGCTACACCTTC. It encodes CASYEGGSNYGYTF.

This clone was counted only a few times. This sequence joins TRBV6-5 and TRBJ1-3; no clear D. Germline lookup yields CDR1 MNHEY and CDR2 SVGAGI. Trimming left V 5 bases short and J 7 bases short, with 9 bases between. The CDR3 has 12 residues. CDR3 sequence (DNA): TGTGCCAGCAGTCAGCCGGGGAACACCATATATTTT. Its translation is CASSQPGNTIYF.